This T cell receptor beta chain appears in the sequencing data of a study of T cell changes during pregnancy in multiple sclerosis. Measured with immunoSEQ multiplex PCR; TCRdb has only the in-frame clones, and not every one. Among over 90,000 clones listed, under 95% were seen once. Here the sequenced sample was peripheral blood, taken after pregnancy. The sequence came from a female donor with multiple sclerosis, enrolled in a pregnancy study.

The CDR3: CASSPGTSGRQFF. In DNA, the CDR3 is TGTGCCAGCAGTCCGGGGACTAGCGGGAGACAGTTCTTC. The genes are TRBV27 and TRBJ2-1, with 14 bases lining up with TRBD2. CDR1 and CDR2 from the germline V gene are MNHEY and SMNVEV (reference sequence). The CDR3 has 13 amino acids. The junction had 4 bases not matched to a gene; V was cut back by 5 bases and J by 13 bases.